This TCR beta chain emerged from a study of T cell responses to AZD1222 COVID-19 vaccine. The study, taken as a whole, reports: Targeting of unmutated variant regions was reportedly seen in nearly half of spike-specific TCRs. Repertoire collection took place solely once the T cell response had peaked. The span of vaccine-associated CD4 TCRs extended across spike, with dominance at 160-218 and 743-854.

As concerns this clone: The antigen is unknown.

CDR1 and CDR2 from the germline V gene are MNHEY and SVGAGI. The CDR3 is made up of 12 amino acids. Trimming stripped 5 bases from V and 7 bases from J, with 11 bases between. Some clones are missing from TCRdb's copy, which holds only in-frame ones; the method was immunoSEQ multiplex PCR. The sample carries 100,000 to 150,000 clones, around 90% recorded once. This TCR came from an adult in good health. J is TRBJ1-1 and V is TRBV6-5; D may be TRBD1 (5 bases). The source was peripheral blood, collected on day 0 of MenACWY control vaccination. The CDR3 loop reads CASSTFDSEAFF. The CDR3, as DNA: TGTGCCAGCAGTACCTTCGACAGTGAAGCTTTCTTT.